These 11 T cell receptor beta chains came from one sample sequenced in a study of blood T cells in healthy people across ages. A second PCR of roughly 7 to 11 cycles used a sample-barcoded 5' primer and a J-beta primer mix. From the 5' RACE reads, TCRdb called clonotypes with MiXCR, one entry per CDR3 protein. The sample lists about a million distinct CDR3 sequences, 40% to 60% seen once, with around an eighth in the top ten. What was sequenced was blood. The receptors derive from a man aged 30 to 45 in good health.

This chain connects TRBV9 to TRBJ2-5; 8 bases align to TRBD2. CDR3 length equals 16 residues. Unmatched junction bases numbered 9, after V lost 0 bases and J lost 5 bases. CDR1 and CDR2 from the germline V gene are SGDLS and YYNGEE. CDR3 bases: TGTGCCAGCAGCGTAGGACCGGCAGCGGGGGAGGAGACCCAGTACTTC. Amino acid sequence: CASSVGPAAGEETQYF.

This clonotype was detected only a few times. V and J are TRBV27 and TRBJ2-1, with 10 bases that match TRBD2. This CDR3 region has 16 residues. V was pared by 3 bases and J by 3 bases, with 5 bases of the junction left unmatched. Germline lookup yields CDR1 MNHEY and CDR2 SMNVEV (reference sequence). CDR3 loop: CASSFYQRGGYNEQFF. As DNA, the CDR3 is TGTGCCAGCAGTTTCTATCAGCGGGGGGGCTACAATGAGCAGTTCTTC.

This clonotype turned up a few times. The chain uses TRBV11-2 and TRBJ2-1; 8 bases agree with TRBD2. CDR1 is SGHAT and CDR2 is FQNNGV in the germline V gene. J was trimmed by 6 bases and V by 3 bases; bases with no gene match: 10. The CDR3 has 16 residues. The CDR3 is CASSFPSGGYSNEQFF. In DNA form, the CDR3 reads TGTGCCAGCAGCTTCCCCAGCGGGGGTTATAGCAATGAGCAGTTCTTC.

This sequence joins TRBV20-1 and TRBJ1-1, with a weak D call TRBD1 (5 bases). The ends were cut back, 3 bases at V and 5 bases at J, with 16 bases in the middle. The germline V gene encodes CDR1 DFQATT and CDR2 SNEGSKA (reference sequence). The CDR3 is made up of 14 amino acids. CDR3: CSASAWGRFTEAFF. CDR3 in DNA: TGCAGTGCTAGTGCCTGGGGGAGGTTTACTGAAGCTTTCTTT.

This clonotype was detected many times. The chain recombines TRBV4-1 with TRBJ2-3; TRBD2 is a possible D gene (6 bases). Deletions cut 1 base from V and 2 bases from J, with 13 bases between. The length of the CDR3 is 16 residues. Germline V gene sequence: CDR1 MGHRA, CDR2 YSYEKL. The CDR3, as DNA: TGCGCCAGCAGCCAAGCGCCCCGGACTAACACAGATACGCAGTATTTT. Its translation: CASSQAPRTNTDTQYF.

This chain links TRBV2 with TRBJ2-3; D is undetermined. The CDR3 is made up of 14 amino acids. Trimming cost V 6 bases and J 6 bases, with 16 bases left between them. Germline lookup yields CDR1 SNHLY and CDR2 FYNNEI. This CDR3 is CASRPGQSADTQYF. CDR3 DNA sequence: TGTGCCAGCAGGCCCGGGCAGTCGGCTGATACGCAGTATTTT.

The chain recombines TRBV7-2 with TRBJ2-1; 7 bases are a match to TRBD1. The CDR3 runs 14 residues. The germline gives CDR1 SGHTA, CDR2 FQGNSA. Trimming took 6 bases from V and 3 from J; bases not matched to a gene: 5. CDR3 bases: TGTGCCAGCAGATCCGGGACAGACTACAATGAGCAGTTCTTC. Translating gives CASRSGTDYNEQFF.

The chain uses TRBV5-4 and TRBJ2-1; perhaps TRBD2 as D (5 bases). Germline V gene sequence: CDR1 SGHNT, CDR2 YYREEE (reference sequence). There are 16 residues in the CDR3. V was clipped by 0 bases and J by 2 bases, with 12 bases between them. The CDR3 nucleotides read TGTGCCAGCAGCTTGGCCCGAGGGAATCCCTACAATGAGCAGTTCTTC. Its translation: CASSLARGNPYNEQFF.

The chain joins TRBV19 to TRBJ1-5; D gene uncertain. The CDR3 consists of 14 residues. Germline V lookup: CDR1 LNHDA, CDR2 SQIVND (reference sequence). Trimming stripped 3 bases from V and 5 bases from J, with 11 bases between. The CDR3 region is CASSITGSYQPQHF. The CDR3 DNA reads TGTGCCAGTAGTATTACGGGATCCTATCAGCCCCAGCATTTT.

This clonotype has just a few counts. The chain employs TRBV4-1 and TRBJ2-7, with D uncertain. Germline loops: CDR1 MGHRA, CDR2 YSYEKL. The V end was cut by 0 bases, the J end by 0 bases, with 12 bases between. The CDR3 covers 16 residues. The CDR3 DNA is TGCGCCAGCAGCCAAGACGGTTTGCAAAGCTCCTACGAGCAGTACTTC. Its protein product is CASSQDGLQSSYEQYF.

CDR3 sequence reads: CASSLHRLEAFF. The CDR3, as DNA: TGTGCCAGCAGCTTACACCGGCTTGAAGCTTTCTTT. The rearrangement links TRBV7-2 to TRBJ1-1; D unresolved. The V and J ends lost 2 bases and 7 bases respectively, with 8 bases between them. Germline loops: CDR1 SGHTA, CDR2 FQGNSA. The CDR3 covers 12 residues.